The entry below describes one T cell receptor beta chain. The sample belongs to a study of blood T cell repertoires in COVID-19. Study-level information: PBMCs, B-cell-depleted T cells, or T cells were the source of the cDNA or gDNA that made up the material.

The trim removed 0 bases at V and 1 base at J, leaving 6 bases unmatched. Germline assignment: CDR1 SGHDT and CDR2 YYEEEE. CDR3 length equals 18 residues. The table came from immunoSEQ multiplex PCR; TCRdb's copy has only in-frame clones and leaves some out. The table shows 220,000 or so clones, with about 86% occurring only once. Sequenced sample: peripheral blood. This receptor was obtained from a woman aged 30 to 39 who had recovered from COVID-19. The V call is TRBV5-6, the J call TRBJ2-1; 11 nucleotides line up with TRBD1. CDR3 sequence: CASSLAGQGAGSYNEQFF. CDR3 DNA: TGTGCCAGCAGCTTGGCAGGACAGGGGGCGGGGTCCTACAATGAGCAGTTCTTC.